This T cell receptor beta chain was identified during a study of identifying expanded T cells in peripheral blood. Regarding this clone: Its antigen is still unknown.

This table comes from immunoSEQ multiplex PCR, and its TCRdb copy is limited to in-frame clones, with some not included. The sample contains about 110,000 clones, roughly 90% of which appear only once. Healthy donors had no documented immune events, such as infections, while sampled. This CDR3 is 15 amino acids long. Per the germline V gene, CDR1 is MNHNS and CDR2 is SASEGT. Trimming removed 7 bases at V and 1 base at J, with 15 bases between. Overall study findings and caveats: Differentially abundant clones: roughly 1.2 between replicates, 15 to 17 at around 14 days, approximately 18 at four. Clone count variance between roughly two-week samples rose with total template count.

Input material: blood. The chain links TRBV6-1 to TRBJ2-3; D remains ambiguous. This receptor was identified in a person aged 18-70 years in good health. DNA of the CDR3: TGTGCCAGCAATTCTCTCGGCCTCCGCACAGATACGCAGTATTTT. Translating gives CASNSLGLRTDTQYF.